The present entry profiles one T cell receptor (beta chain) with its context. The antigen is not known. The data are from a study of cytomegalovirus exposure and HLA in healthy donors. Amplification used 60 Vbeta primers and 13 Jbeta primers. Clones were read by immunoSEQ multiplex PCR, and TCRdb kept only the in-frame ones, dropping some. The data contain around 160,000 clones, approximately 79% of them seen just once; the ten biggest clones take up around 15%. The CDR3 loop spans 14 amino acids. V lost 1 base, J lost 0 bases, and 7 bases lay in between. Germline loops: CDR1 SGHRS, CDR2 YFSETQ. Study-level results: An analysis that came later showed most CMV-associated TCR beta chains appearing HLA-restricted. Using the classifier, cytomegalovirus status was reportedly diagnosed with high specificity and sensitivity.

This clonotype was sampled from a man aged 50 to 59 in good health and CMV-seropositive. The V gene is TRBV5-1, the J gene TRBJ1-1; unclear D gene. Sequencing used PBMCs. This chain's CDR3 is CASSLTTVNTEAFF. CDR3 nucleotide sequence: TGCGCCAGCAGCTTGACTACGGTGAACACTGAAGCTTTCTTT. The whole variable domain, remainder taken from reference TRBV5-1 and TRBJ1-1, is KAGVTQTPRYLIKTRGQQVTLSCSPISGHRSVSWYQQTPGQGLQFLFEYFSETQRNKGNFPGRFSGRQFSNSRSEMNVSTLELGDSALYLCASSLTTVNTEAFFGQGTRLTVV.